What follows are 32 T cell receptor beta chains derived from one specimen sequenced in a study of blood T cell repertoires in COVID-19. Repertoires were generated with immunoSEQ multiplex PCR, while TCRdb's copy carries only in-frame clones and drops some. Found here are tens of thousands of clones, more than 85% of them singletons; the top ten hold around 2.3%. The sequencing input was peripheral blood. All receptors derive from a man between 60 and 75 years old with acute or convalescent COVID-19.

The chain carries TRBV28 and TRBJ1-6, with D uncertain. Trimming removed 6 bases from V and 2 bases from J, with 8 bases in between. The CDR3 is 14 amino acids. Germline V gives CDR1 MDHEN, CDR2 SYDVKM. CDR3 region: CASRGQAYNSPLHF. The CDR3 nucleotides read TGTGCCAGCAGGGGCCAGGCCTATAATTCACCCCTCCACTTT.

V usage is TRBV6-6 and J usage is TRBJ2-5; D gene uncertain. Germline V CDR1 and CDR2: MNHNY, SVGAGI (reference sequence). Trimming left V 5 bases short and J 5 bases short, with 18 bases between. CDR3 length: 15 residues. The CDR3 coding sequence is TGTGCCAGCAGTAATTCCGCCGGAGCTGGGGAGACCCAGTACTTC. This gives the protein CASSNSAGAGETQYF.

The chain carries TRBV7-3 and TRBJ2-3; TRBD2 agrees at 9 bases. V was clipped by 4 bases and J by 7 bases; unmatched bases: 15. Germline loops: CDR1 SGHTA, CDR2 FQGTGA. CDR3 length equals 17 residues. CDR3 coding DNA: TGTGCCAGCAGCTCCTTTGTTAGCGGGAGTGGGACTCATACGCAGTATTTT. It is translated as CASSSFVSGSGTHTQYF.

This sequence joins TRBV5-1 and TRBJ2-5; 13 nucleotides agree with TRBD2. Trimming removed 4 bases from V and 6 bases from J; junction bases left unmatched: 6. This CDR3 region has 15 residues. Germline CDR1 is SGHRS and CDR2 is YFSETQ. In DNA, the CDR3 is TGCGCCAGCAGCATGGGACTAGCGGGAACTAAGACCCAGTACTTC. Amino acids: CASSMGLAGTKTQYF.

This chain joins TRBV6-2 or TRBV6-3 and TRBJ1-5, with TRBD1 identical over 9 bases. CDR3 length equals 18 residues. V dropped 4 bases and J dropped 7; count of bases not matched to a gene: 17. Per germline, CDR1 MNHEY and CDR2 SVGEGT. This CDR3 is CASSSTPRTGDLGQPQHF. Here the CDR3 DNA reads TGTGCCAGCAGTTCCACGCCAAGGACAGGGGATTTGGGGCAGCCCCAGCATTTT.

The rearrangement joins TRBV7-8 to TRBJ1-2; the match to TRBD1 covers 7 bases. This CDR3 comprises 13 residues. CDR1 and CDR2 (germline): SGHVS, FQNEAQ. Trimming removed 2 bases from V and 7 bases from J; junction bases left unmatched: 4. CDR3 loop: CASSLWQGVGYTF. In DNA, the CDR3 is TGTGCCAGCAGCTTATGGCAGGGGGTTGGCTACACCTTC.

The chain joins TRBV9 to TRBJ1-2; 9 bases align to TRBD1. The CDR3 has 15 residues. With 4 bases clipped from V and 8 bases from J, the junction kept 12 bases outside the gene matches. Germline V gene lookup returns CDR1 SGDLS and CDR2 YYNGEE. The CDR3 DNA reads as TGTGCCAGCAGCTCACGGACAGGGGAGGGAGAAGGCTACACCTTC. The encoded protein is CASSSRTGEGEGYTF.

This chain uses TRBV7-8 with TRBJ2-2; TRBD2 agrees at 8 bases. The CDR3 extends over 12 amino acids. From germline, CDR1 is SGHVS and CDR2 FQNEAQ. V was clipped by 11 bases and J by 7 bases; unmatched bases: 6. The CDR3 loop is CASQREHGELFF. The CDR3 DNA reads as TGTGCCTCCCAGCGGGAGCACGGGGAGCTGTTTTTT.

This rearrangement joins TRBV5-4 to TRBJ2-7, with 7 nucleotides matching TRBD1. The V segment lost 2 bases and the J segment 2 bases; nucleotides outside the gene matches: 1. CDR1 SGHNT and CDR2 YYREEE come from the germline V gene (reference sequence). The CDR3 is made up of 13 amino acids. The CDR3, as DNA: TGTGCCAGCAGCTTACAGGGGCCCTACGAGCAGTACTTC. Its translation: CASSLQGPYEQYF.

This sequence joins TRBV7-9 and TRBJ1-1; 7 bases map to TRBD1. This CDR3 is built from 14 residues. V shed 3 bases, J shed 7 bases, and the junction held 8 bases outside the gene matches. Germline CDR1 SEHNR, CDR2 FQNEAQ (reference sequence). CDR3 residues: CASSFNRGGGEAFF. CDR3 in DNA: TGTGCCAGCAGCTTTAACAGGGGAGGAGGTGAAGCTTTCTTT.

The chain couples TRBV7-8 to TRBJ2-1, with 8 positions matching TRBD1. The CDR3 totals 15 residues. V lost 1 base and J lost 7; bases outside the gene matches: 6. Germline V gene sequence: CDR1 SGHVS, CDR2 FQNEAQ. DNA for the CDR3: TGTGCCAGCAGCTTAGGACAGGGGATGGGGAATGAGCAGTTCTTC. Encoded protein: CASSLGQGMGNEQFF.

The V gene is TRBV24-1, the J gene TRBJ2-6, with D maybe TRBD1 (6 bases). Trimming removed 7 bases from V and 8 bases from J, with 11 bases in between. Germline CDR1 reads KGHDR; CDR2 reads SFDVKD. This CDR3 spans 13 amino acids. The CDR3 nucleotides read TGTGCCACCAGCCCCACAGGGACCAACGTCCTGACTTTC. Its translation is CATSPTGTNVLTF.

This sequence joins TRBV6-1 and TRBJ1-3; 9 bases match TRBD1. Germline loops: CDR1 MNHNS, CDR2 SASEGT. The CDR3 covers 15 residues. Trimming took 7 bases from V and 1 from J; bases not matched to a gene: 5. The chain's CDR3 is CASTPDRGSGNTIYF. The CDR3 DNA reads as TGTGCCAGCACGCCCGACAGGGGGTCTGGAAACACCATATATTTT.

This chain uses TRBV18 with TRBJ2-3, with D maybe TRBD1 (6 bases). Germline loops: CDR1 KGHSH, CDR2 LQKENI. Trimming stripped 0 bases from V and 9 bases from J, with 19 bases between. The CDR3 has 16 residues. The CDR3 here is CASSPPTAGAASTQYF. CDR3 sequence (DNA): TGTGCCAGCTCACCACCGACGGCAGGGGCGGCGTCGACGCAGTATTTT.

This chain connects TRBV3-1 (or the pseudogene TRBV3-2) to TRBJ1-2, with 9 positions matching TRBD1. The junction had 5 bases not matched to a gene; V was cut back by 4 bases and J by 2 bases. From germline, CDR1 is LGHDT and CDR2 YNNKEL (reference sequence). The CDR3 sequence is 15 residues long. CDR3 bases: TGTGCCAGCAGCCGGGGACAGGGAGTCAACTATGGCTACACCTTC. It is translated as CASSRGQGVNYGYTF.

This rearrangement joins TRBV25-1 to TRBJ2-1, with TRBD2 matching over 11 bases. There are 18 residues in the CDR3. Looked up from germline, CDR1 is MGHDK and CDR2 is SYGVNS. The V segment lost 1 base and the J segment 4 bases; nucleotides outside the gene matches: 9. DNA of the CDR3: TGTGCCAGCAGTGAATCCACCTCTAGCGGGAGGCAATACAATGAGCAGTTCTTC. This sequence encodes CASSESTSSGRQYNEQFF.

The V and J genes are TRBV19 and TRBJ2-6, with D possibly matching TRBD1 (6 bases). There are 19 residues in the CDR3. V was trimmed by 5 bases and J by 1 base, leaving 21 bases between them. Germline V gene data show CDR1 as LNHDA and CDR2 as SQIVND (reference sequence). The CDR3 loop is CASSPPWDTSESGANVLTF. The CDR3 region has the DNA TGTGCCAGTAGTCCACCCTGGGACACCTCGGAGTCTGGGGCCAACGTCCTGACTTTC.

This rearrangement joins TRBV7-9 to TRBJ2-2, with D possibly matching TRBD2 (6 bases). The CDR3 spans 13 residues. CDR1 is SEHNR and CDR2 is FQNEAQ in the germline V gene (reference sequence). Trimming took off 5 bases at V and 7 bases at J, with 11 bases between the two ends. In nucleotides, the CDR3 is TGTGCCAGCAGCGGGATCGGGGGCGGGGAGCTGTTTTTT. Translating it yields CASSGIGGGELFF.

The rearrangement joins TRBV29-1 to TRBJ1-2, with D perhaps matching TRBD1 (5 bases). CDR1 and CDR2 (germline): SQVTM, ANQGSEA. V lost 2 bases and J 4 bases, leaving 11 bases between the germline ends. The CDR3 sequence is 13 residues long. The CDR3 nucleotides read TGCAGCGTTGAATCAGGGTTGAGCTATGGCTACACCTTC. It translates to CSVESGLSYGYTF.

This clone showed up just a few times. The chain has TRBV5-6 and TRBJ1-4, with a tentative D call TRBD1 (6 bases). There are 15 residues in the CDR3. The germline V gene has CDR1 SGHDT and CDR2 YYEEEE. V lost 4 bases and J 3 bases, leaving 13 bases between the germline ends. CDR3 loop: CASSVGRTANEKLFF. For the CDR3, the DNA is TGTGCCAGCAGCGTGGGTCGGACAGCTAATGAAAAACTGTTTTTT.

The chain combines TRBV4-3 with TRBJ2-3; TRBD2 is a possible D gene (6 bases). The CDR3 contains 17 residues. V was pared by 0 bases and J by 6 bases, with 19 bases between. Germline V gene sequence: CDR1 LGHNA, CDR2 YSLEER. CDR3 protein: CASSQDFGGTLIDTQYF. CDR3 coding DNA: TGCGCCAGCAGCCAAGATTTCGGCGGGACTCTGATCGATACGCAGTATTTT.

The chain combines TRBV10-2 with TRBJ1-4; TRBD1 agrees at 10 bases. The germline V gene has CDR1 WSHSY and CDR2 SAAADI. With V trimmed by 11 bases and J by 7 bases, 10 bases remained unmatched. This CDR3 contains 14 residues. CDR3 nucleotide sequence: TGCGCCTCGCTGGACGGGACAGGGGCTGAAAAACTGTTTTTT. Protein: CASLDGTGAEKLFF.

V and J are TRBV27 and TRBJ2-2; 7 nucleotides align to TRBD2. CDR1 is MNHEY and CDR2 is SMNVEV in the germline V gene (reference sequence). The CDR3 has 15 amino acids. V was pared by 6 bases and J by 6 bases, with 10 bases of the junction left unmatched. CDR3: CASSQMGGGAGELFF. In DNA, the CDR3 is TGTGCCAGCAGCCAGATGGGGGGAGGGGCCGGGGAGCTGTTTTTT.

The genes are TRBV14 and TRBJ1-1; D remains unclear. CDR3 length: 15 amino acids. Germline loops: CDR1 SGHDN, CDR2 FVKESK. Trimming shortened V by 2 bases and J by 0 bases, and 10 bases separated the two germline ends. The CDR3 bases are TGTGCCAGCAGCCAACGTGGCAGGCTGAACACTGAAGCTTTCTTT. It yields the protein CASSQRGRLNTEAFF.

The rearrangement uses TRBV28 and TRBJ2-3; 12 bases line up with TRBD2. The CDR3 is made up of 19 amino acids. The J segment lost 2 bases and the V segment lost 0 bases, leaving 9 bases of the junction unmatched. CDR1 and CDR2 from the germline V gene are MDHEN and SYDVKM. The CDR3 coding sequence is TGTGCCAGCAGTTTATGGCTAGCGGGAGGGCCCGGAGCCACAGATACGCAGTATTTT. This translates into CASSLWLAGGPGATDTQYF.

The chain links TRBV7-3 to TRBJ2-1; 12 nucleotides align to TRBD2. V gave up 5 bases and J gave up 8 bases; unmatched junction bases: 10. The V gene's germline CDR1 is SGHTA and CDR2 FQGTGA. This CDR3 is built from 16 residues. CDR3 residues: CASSPHRLAGADEQFF. CDR3 nucleotide sequence: TGTGCCAGCAGCCCCCACCGACTAGCGGGAGCCGATGAGCAGTTCTTC.

V gene TRBV29-1 combines with J gene TRBJ1-1; TRBD1 aligns across 7 bases. The V gene's germline CDR1 is SQVTM and CDR2 ANQGSEA. This CDR3 has 15 residues. The ends lost 5 bases at V and 0 bases at J; junction bases unmatched: 9. CDR3 protein: CSVRQGGTVNTEAFF. The CDR3 DNA follows: TGCAGCGTTCGACAGGGAGGAACGGTGAACACTGAAGCTTTCTTT.

This clone qualifies as medium-sized (0.01 to 0.1%). V usage is TRBV29-1 and J usage is TRBJ1-2; no definite D call. CDR3 length: 12 residues. V was pared by 4 bases and J by 1 base, with 7 bases between. The germline gives CDR1 SQVTM, CDR2 ANQGSEA. In DNA, the CDR3 is TGCAGCGTTGTTTCGGTTAACTATGGCTACACCTTC. It specifies CSVVSVNYGYTF.

Comments on this clone: A read error may account for a junction end that differs from germline. The V and J genes are TRBV7-7 and TRBJ2-5, with TRBD1 matching 7 bases. CDR1 SSHAT and CDR2 FNYEAQ come from the germline V gene (reference sequence). The CDR3 has 15 amino acids. CDR3: CASSSNYRGGETQYF. CDR3 DNA sequence: TGTGCTAGCAGCTCCAACTACAGGGGCGGAGAGACCCAGTACTTC.

This CDR3 reads CASSVGGATNEKLFF. CDR3 nucleotides: TGTGCCAGCAGCGTAGGAGGAGCAACTAATGAAAAACTGTTTTTT. V gene TRBV9 combines with J gene TRBJ1-4; D is undetermined. V lost 0 bases to trimming and J lost 0 bases, with 6 bases between them. This CDR3 region has 15 residues. Germline V lookup: CDR1 SGDLS, CDR2 YYNGEE. Full variable domain (outside the CDR3, taken from reference TRBV9 and TRBJ1-4): DSGVTQTPKHLITATGQRVTLRCSPRSGDLSVYWYQQSLDQGLQFLIQYYNGEERAKGNILERFSAQQFPDLHSELNLSSLELGDSALYFCASSVGGATNEKLFFGSGTQLSVL.

The chain carries TRBV18 and TRBJ2-7; D perhaps matches TRBD1 (5 bases). V lost 3 bases and J 0 bases, leaving 12 bases between the germline ends. Germline values: CDR1 KGHSH, CDR2 LQKENI. The CDR3 extends over 15 amino acids. The CDR3 spells CASSPKQGSSYEQYF. CDR3 DNA sequence: TGTGCCAGCTCACCGAAGCAGGGCTCCTCCTACGAGCAGTACTTC.

The CDR3 nucleotides are TGCGCCAGCAGCCAAGCTGGGACAGCCAACACTGAAGCTTTCTTT. Encoded protein: CASSQAGTANTEAFF. V gene TRBV4-1 combines with J gene TRBJ1-1; 7 nucleotides match TRBD1. With V trimmed by 1 base and J by 2 bases, 4 bases remained unmatched. Germline V lookup: CDR1 MGHRA, CDR2 YSYEKL. The CDR3 has 15 residues.